A single sample is the source of the 22 T cell receptor beta chains below, sequenced in a study of shared clonotypes between healthy human individuals. Measured with immunoSEQ multiplex PCR; TCRdb has only the in-frame clones, and not every one. In the table there are approximately 740,000 clones, about 74% of which are singletons. Input material: memory CD4+ T cells sorted from blood. The subset denotes: CD45RA-negative fraction. All receptors derive from a woman aged 25 to 39 in good health.

The genes are TRBV28 and TRBJ2-7; D is uncertain. The CDR3 is 16 residues long. Trimming stripped 4 bases from V and 3 bases from J, with 19 bases between. Per germline, CDR1 MDHEN and CDR2 SYDVKM. The CDR3 here is CASSYPLRGRSYEQYF. CDR3 DNA: TGTGCCAGCAGTTACCCCCTCCGTGGAAGAAGCTACGAGCAGTACTTC.

This clone has a handful of counts. The chain employs TRBV4-2 and TRBJ2-6; D gene unclear. The CDR3 is 16 amino acids. Germline values: CDR1 LGHNA, CDR2 YNFKEQ. The germline V and J ends were trimmed by 1 base and 0 bases, with 7 bases remaining between them. CDR3 sequence reads: CASSQVEASGANVLTF. CDR3 DNA: TGTGCCAGCAGCCAAGTAGAGGCCTCTGGGGCCAACGTCCTGACTTTC.

The rearrangement uses TRBV28 and TRBJ1-3; D unresolved. Germline V lookup: CDR1 MDHEN, CDR2 SYDVKM. The CDR3 covers 12 residues. V was pared by 6 bases and J by 7 bases, with 10 bases between. In DNA form, the CDR3 reads TGTGCCAGCAGATCCAGGTTCAACACCATATATTTT. This translates into CASRSRFNTIYF.

The genes are TRBV15 and TRBJ1-2; D possibly corresponds to TRBD1 (6 bases). Trimming left V 0 bases short and J 4 bases short, with 12 bases between. Germline assignment: CDR1 LNHNV and CDR2 YYDKDF (reference sequence). The CDR3 is 15 residues long. In DNA form, the CDR3 reads TGTGCCACCAGCAGAGATTTGGGAGGGGGCTATGGCTACACCTTC. This sequence encodes CATSRDLGGGYGYTF.

CDR3 bases: TGCGCCAGCAGCTCCCAGGGACTAGCGGGAGGGAAATCCTACGAGCAGTACTTC. Translating it yields CASSSQGLAGGKSYEQYF. This chain connects TRBV5-1 to TRBJ2-7, with TRBD2 identical over 16 bases. CDR1 is SGHRS and CDR2 is YFSETQ in the germline V gene. This CDR3 is built from 18 residues. V was pared by 3 bases and J by 1 base, with 7 bases of the junction left unmatched.

This clone showed up just a few times. The rearrangement uses TRBV14 and TRBJ2-3, with 9 positions matching TRBD1. The V and J ends lost 4 bases and 6 bases, in that order; junction bases with no gene match: 11. CDR1 and CDR2 (germline): SGHDN, FVKESK. This CDR3 contains 16 residues. This CDR3 is CASSRRTGVDSDTQYF. As DNA, the CDR3 is TGTGCCAGCAGCCGCCGGACAGGGGTAGATTCGGATACGCAGTATTTT.

The genes are TRBV19 and TRBJ1-2, with TRBD1 as a possible D gene (5 bases). The CDR3 extends over 13 amino acids. The germline gives CDR1 LNHDA, CDR2 SQIVND (reference sequence). Trimming removed 3 bases at V and 4 bases at J, with 9 bases between. CDR3 in amino acids: CASSIGASYGYTF. CDR3 DNA: TGTGCCAGTAGTATCGGGGCAAGCTATGGCTACACCTTC.

The chain couples TRBV2 to TRBJ2-1; D assignment may be TRBD1 or TRBD2 (5 bases each). The CDR3 has 16 amino acids. Trimming stripped 7 bases from V and 2 bases from J, with 18 bases between. Per germline, CDR1 SNHLY and CDR2 FYNNEI. DNA for the CDR3: TGTGCCAGCATTGGGGGAAGGCAGGTAACCTACAATGAGCAGTTCTTC. Encoded protein: CASIGGRQVTYNEQFF.

This clone was observed a handful of times. The rearrangement uses TRBV27 and TRBJ2-1; the match to TRBD2 covers 8 bases. V shed 7 bases, J shed 4 bases, and the junction held 6 bases outside the gene matches. The CDR3 has 14 amino acids. Germline values: CDR1 MNHEY, CDR2 SMNVEV (reference sequence). The CDR3 protein is CASKSGSPYNEQFF. CDR3 DNA sequence: TGTGCCAGCAAGAGCGGGAGTCCTTACAATGAGCAGTTCTTC.

The chain employs TRBV20-1 and TRBJ2-7; no reliable D call. The CDR3 sequence is 11 residues long. The germline CDR1 and CDR2 sequences are DFQATT and SNEGSKA (reference sequence). Deletions cut 7 bases from V and 3 bases from J, with 10 bases between. The CDR3 bases are TGCAGTGGGTTCACCCTCTACGAGCAGTACTTC. It specifies CSGFTLYEQYF.

The chain has TRBV28 and TRBJ1-2; 7 bases line up with TRBD1. CDR1 is MDHEN and CDR2 is SYDVKM in the germline V gene. The CDR3 spans 16 residues. V lost 11 bases and J lost 3; bases outside the gene matches: 18. CDR3: CAATRWLTGSDYGYTF. As DNA, the CDR3 is TGTGCCGCGACACGATGGTTGACAGGGAGTGACTATGGCTACACCTTC.

This clone was observed many times. V usage is TRBV15 and J usage is TRBJ2-5, with D possibly TRBD1 on 5 matching bases. The germline CDR1 and CDR2 sequences are LNHNV and YYDKDF (reference sequence). This CDR3 has 16 residues. Trimming removed 1 base from V and 3 bases from J, with 15 bases in between. CDR3 DNA: TGTGCCACCAGCAGAGGTATCACAGTAGGGGAAGAGACCCAGTACTTC. It codes for CATSRGITVGEETQYF. The complete variable domain, with remaining parts taken from reference TRBV15 and TRBJ2-5, reads DAMVIQNPRYQVTQFGKPVTLSCSQTLNHNVMYWYQQKSSQAPKLLFHYYDKDFNNEADTPDNFQSRRPNTSFCFLDIRSPGLGDTAMYLCATSRGITVGEETQYFGPGTRLLVL.

The rearrangement uses TRBV2 and TRBJ2-7; TRBD2 aligns across 7 bases. CDR3 length: 14 residues. The V gene end was trimmed by 4 bases and the J gene end by 0 bases; junction bases not matched to a gene: 3. Per germline, CDR1 SNHLY and CDR2 FYNNEI. The CDR3 bases are TGTGCCAGCAGTGTGGAGCGGGACTCCTACGAGCAGTACTTC. Its protein is CASSVERDSYEQYF. The full variable domain, completed using reference TRBV2 and TRBJ2-7, is EPEVTQTPSHQVTQMGQEVILRCVPISNHLYFYWYRQILGQKVEFLVSFYNNEISEKSEIFDDQFSVERPDGSNFTLKIRSTKLEDSAMYFCASSVERDSYEQYFGPGTRLTVT.

The gene calls are TRBV6-5 and TRBJ2-2; no clear D gene. Germline CDR1 MNHEY, CDR2 SVGAGI. The CDR3 runs 14 residues. V was shortened by 0 bases and J by 7 bases, with 9 bases between the two germline ends. CDR3 DNA sequence: TGTGCCAGCAGTTACTCGATTGCGGTCGGGGAGCTGTTTTTT. It encodes CASSYSIAVGELFF.

The V gene is TRBV7-9, the J gene TRBJ2-1; D is possibly TRBD1 (6 bases). Germline CDR1 reads SEHNR; CDR2 reads FQNEAQ (reference sequence). This CDR3 is built from 15 residues. The V end was cut by 2 bases, the J end by 6 bases, with 14 bases between. The CDR3 sequence: CASSLIEGDFNEQFF. The CDR3 bases are TGTGCCAGCAGCTTAATTGAGGGGGATTTCAATGAGCAGTTCTTC. Full variable domain (outside the CDR3, taken from reference TRBV7-9 and TRBJ2-1): DTGVSQNPRHKITKRGQNVTFRCDPISEHNRLYWYRQTLGQGPEFLTYFQNEAQLEKSRLLSDRFSAERPKGSFSTLEIQRTEQGDSAMYLCASSLIEGDFNEQFFGPGTRLTVL.

As for this clone: A far larger clone lies a single base away; this is likely a read error. The J gene is TRBJ1-1, the V gene TRBV11-3; possibly TRBD1 for D (6 bases). Trimming left V 5 bases short and J 1 base short, with 8 bases between. Looked up from germline, CDR1 is SGHNT and CDR2 is YENEEA. The CDR3 is 13 residues long. The CDR3 nucleotides read TGTGCCAGCAGCCCGACAGGGAACACTGAAGCTTTCTTT. Its translation is CASSPTGNTEAFF.

The chain carries TRBV5-4 and TRBJ1-1, with D perhaps matching TRBD1 (6 bases). The CDR3 consists of 13 residues. Germline V gives CDR1 SGHNT, CDR2 YYREEE (reference sequence). Trimming removed 4 bases at V and 3 bases at J, with 10 bases between. The chain's CDR3 is CASSPRTDTEAFF. DNA of the CDR3: TGTGCCAGCAGCCCGAGGACAGACACTGAAGCTTTCTTT. The full variable domain, its missing parts supplied by reference TRBV5-4 and TRBJ1-1, is ETGVTQSPTHLIKTRGQQVTLRCSSQSGHNTVSWYQQALGQGPQFIFQYYREEENGRGNFPPRFSGLQFPNYSSELNVNALELDDSALYLCASSPRTDTEAFFGQGTRLTVV.

The chain employs TRBV10-1 and TRBJ1-2; D remains ambiguous. V was pared by 6 bases and J by 9 bases, with 5 bases between. Germline CDR1 WNHNN, CDR2 SYGVQD (reference sequence). This CDR3 is built from 9 residues. The CDR3 spells CASRVCYTF. Written as DNA, the CDR3 is TGCGCCAGCAGGGTTTGCTACACCTTC.

Concerning this clone itself: In the same sample, other DNA sequences code for this CDR3. V gene TRBV11-2 combines with J gene TRBJ1-1; a possible D gene is TRBD1 (6 bases). Trimming left V 6 bases short and J 1 base short, with 9 bases between. Germline-derived CDR1 and CDR2 are SGHAT and FQNNGV. This CDR3 spans 13 amino acids. This CDR3 is CASSQDRNTEAFF. The CDR3 DNA reads TGTGCCAGCAGTCAGGACAGGAACACTGAAGCTTTCTTT. The whole variable domain, remainder taken from reference TRBV11-2 and TRBJ1-1, is EAGVAQSPRYKIIEKRQSVAFWCNPISGHATLYWYQQILGQGPKLLIQFQNNGVVDDSQLPKDRFSAERLKGVDSTLKIQPAKLEDSAVYLCASSQDRNTEAFFGQGTRLTVV.

This clone has more than one count but fewer than ten. The chain has TRBV6-6 and TRBJ2-2, with D unresolved. Germline CDR1 reads MNHNY; CDR2 reads SVGAGI (reference sequence). V was trimmed by 2 bases and J by 2 bases, leaving 9 bases between them. This CDR3 is 15 amino acids long. CDR3 amino acids: CASSYPGHNTGELFF. In nucleotides, the CDR3 is TGTGCCAGCAGTTACCCGGGCCACAACACCGGGGAGCTGTTTTTT.

V is TRBV6-1 and J is TRBJ1-4; D is uncertain. The V and J ends lost 7 bases and 0 bases respectively, with 9 bases between them. The CDR3 has 14 residues. Germline CDR1 and CDR2: MNHNS and SASEGT. The CDR3 protein is CASKTSATNEKLFF. Written as DNA, the CDR3 is TGTGCCAGCAAAACCTCAGCAACTAATGAAAAACTGTTTTTT.

V is TRBV10-2 and J is TRBJ2-7; perhaps TRBD2 as D (6 bases). Germline lookup yields CDR1 WSHSY and CDR2 SAAADI. The CDR3 totals 15 residues. Trimming left V 4 bases short and J 6 bases short, with 19 bases between. In DNA form, the CDR3 reads TGCGCCAGCAGTGGGTTATCGGGAGAACCCCGCGAGCAGTACTTC. Its translation is CASSGLSGEPREQYF.